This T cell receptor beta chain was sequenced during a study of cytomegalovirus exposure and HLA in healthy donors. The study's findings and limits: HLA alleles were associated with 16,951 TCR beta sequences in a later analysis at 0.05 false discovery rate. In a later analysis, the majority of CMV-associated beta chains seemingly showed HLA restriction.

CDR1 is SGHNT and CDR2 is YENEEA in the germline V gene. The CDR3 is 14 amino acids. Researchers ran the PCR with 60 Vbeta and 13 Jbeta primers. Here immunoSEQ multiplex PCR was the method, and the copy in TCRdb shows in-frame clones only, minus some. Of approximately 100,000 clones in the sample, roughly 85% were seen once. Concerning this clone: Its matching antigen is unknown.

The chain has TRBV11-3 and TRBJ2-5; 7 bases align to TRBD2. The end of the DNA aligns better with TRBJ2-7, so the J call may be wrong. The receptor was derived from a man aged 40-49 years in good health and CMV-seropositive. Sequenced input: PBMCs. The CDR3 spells CASSPGTNSYEQYF. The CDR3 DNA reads TGTGCCAGCAGCCCCGGGACTAACTCCTACGAGCAGTACTTC.